This passage covers 12 T cell receptor beta chains from one sample sequenced in a study of CD8 T cells in ankylosing spondylitis (dated by TCRdb to about 2017). Findings and caveats that apply to the study as a whole: Blood from ankylosing spondylitis patients appeared to be characterized by a TCR beta motif made up of fewer than ten highly homologous amino acid variants.

Library construction relied on 5' RACE. Sequencing relied on an Illumina HiSeq 2500. TCRdb trimmed the raw reads at Q25, called clones with MiXCR and kept productive beta chains. Entries that share a CDR3 protein sequence are merged under the most common genes and DNA. The table for this sample lists 100,000 or so distinct CDR3 sequences; about 9% of them were counted only once. Of the sample, around 30% is held by the ten largest clones. No antigen is known for these receptors. The specimen was blood, either unsorted or a sorted T cell fraction (not recorded which). These receptors were obtained from a male donor with ankylosing spondylitis.

This clonotype appeared a few times. The gene calls are TRBV30 and TRBJ2-3; D is uncertain. Trimming took off 3 bases at V and 1 base at J, with 14 bases between the two ends. Germline CDR1 is GTSNPN and CDR2 is SVGIG (reference sequence). This CDR3 region has 15 residues. The CDR3, as DNA: TGTGCCTGGAGCCTATGGTCAGAGGGCACAGATACGCAGTATTTT. This encodes CAWSLWSEGTDTQYF.

This chain connects TRBV9 to TRBJ2-7; D uncertain. Germline V gene data show CDR1 as SGDLS and CDR2 as YYNGEE. CDR3 length: 15 residues. V lost 0 bases and J 12 bases, leaving 22 bases between the germline ends. The CDR3 loop reads CASSVDLSYPTPRYF. CDR3 DNA: TGTGCCAGCAGCGTAGATCTTAGCTACCCCACCCCGCGGTACTTC. The entire variable domain, with the rest obtained from reference TRBV9 and TRBJ2-7, is as follows: DSGVTQTPKHLITATGQRVTLRCSPRSGDLSVYWYQQSLDQGLQFLIQYYNGEERAKGNILERFSAQQFPDLHSELNLSSLELGDSALYFCASSVDLSYPTPRYFGPGTRLTVT.

This clonotype was counted ten times or more. This chain links TRBV6-1 with TRBJ2-2; the D gene is possibly TRBD1 (5 bases). CDR1 and CDR2 (germline): MNHNS, SASEGT. The CDR3 is 17 residues long. V lost 4 bases and J lost 4, with 19 bases in between. The CDR3 here is CASSASRAWGITGELFF. The CDR3, as DNA: TGTGCCAGCAGTGCTTCCAGGGCGTGGGGTATCACCGGGGAGCTGTTTTTT.

The genes are TRBV11-2 and TRBJ1-1; TRBD1 is a possible D gene (6 bases). The V gene lost 4 bases and the J gene lost 6 bases, with 15 bases spanning the gap. The germline gives CDR1 SGHAT, CDR2 FQNNGV. The CDR3 is made up of 14 amino acids. Written as DNA, the CDR3 is TGTGCCAGCAGCTCAACCCCGGACAGTCCTGAAGCTTTCTTT. Translating it yields CASSSTPDSPEAFF.

This clonotype was counted only a few times. The CDR3 loop is CASSQVQGAYEQYF. In DNA, the CDR3 is TGTGCCAGCAGCCAAGTACAGGGGGCCTACGAGCAGTACTTC. This rearrangement joins TRBV14 to TRBJ2-7; TRBD1 aligns across 8 bases. CDR3 length: 14 amino acids. CDR1 and CDR2 (germline): SGHDN, FVKESK. Losses at the gene ends were 1 base for V and 2 bases for J; bases not matched to a gene: 1.

This clonotype was seen only a few times. The chain recombines TRBV20-1 with TRBJ2-5; TRBD2 agrees at 10 bases. The CDR3 is 14 residues long. Germline-derived CDR1 and CDR2 are DFQATT and SNEGSKA (reference sequence). The V segment lost 5 bases and the J segment 4 bases; nucleotides outside the gene matches: 7. The CDR3 spells CSAASGRATETQYF. The CDR3 region has the DNA TGCAGTGCTGCCAGCGGGAGGGCCACAGAGACCCAGTACTTC.

V gene TRBV30 combines with J gene TRBJ1-2; D is unclear. Trimming pared 1 base from V and 8 bases from J, leaving 17 bases between. The CDR3 covers 14 residues. The germline CDR1 and CDR2 sequences are GTSNPN and SVGIG (reference sequence). Here the CDR3 DNA reads TGTGCCTGGAGTGCCCCTCTTGCAGGACGGGGCTACACCTTC. It yields the protein CAWSAPLAGRGYTF. The full variable domain, its missing parts supplied by reference TRBV30 and TRBJ1-2, is SQTIHQWPATLVQPVGSPLSLECTVEGTSNPNLYWYRQAAGRGLQLLFYSVGIGQISSEVPQNLSASRPQDRQFILSSKKLLLSDSGFYLCAWSAPLAGRGYTFGSGTRLTVV.

The chain employs TRBV3-1 and TRBJ2-2; 7 bases agree with TRBD2. The CDR3 has 13 residues. V lost 4 bases and J lost 7; bases outside the gene matches: 3. Germline values: CDR1 LGHDT, CDR2 YNNKEL (reference sequence). CDR3 in amino acids: CASSPTSIGELFF. The CDR3 bases are TGTGCCAGCAGCCCGACTAGCATCGGGGAGCTGTTTTTT.

This clonotype has just a few counts. This sequence joins TRBV12-3 or TRBV12-4 and TRBJ2-1; D is unresolved. CDR3 length: 14 residues. Trimming took 2 bases from V and 6 from J, leaving 11 bases between them. The CDR3 DNA sequence: TGTGCCAGCAGTTTAAGTAGTCGCGGCAATGAGCAGTTCTTC. Amino acids: CASSLSSRGNEQFF.

This clonotype was counted at least ten times. The chain recombines TRBV19 with TRBJ2-1, with 7 bases that match TRBD1. The germline V gene has CDR1 LNHDA and CDR2 SQIVND (reference sequence). The CDR3 is 12 residues long. The V segment lost 8 bases and the J segment 9 bases; nucleotides outside the gene matches: 7. CDR3: CASLDRVGEQFF. The DNA for the CDR3 is TGTGCCAGTCTCGACAGGGTGGGTGAGCAGTTCTTC.

In its sample, this clonotype is medium-sized. This chain links TRBV6-6 with TRBJ1-5, with D maybe TRBD1 (5 bases). The germline gives CDR1 MNHNY, CDR2 SVGAGI (reference sequence). V was pared by 2 bases and J by 0 bases, with 5 bases between. The CDR3 covers 14 residues. CDR3 residues: CASSYGGSNQPQHF. CDR3 nucleotides: TGTGCCAGCAGTTACGGGGGTAGCAATCAGCCCCAGCATTTT.

Ten or more counts support this clonotype. The gene calls are TRBV29-1 and TRBJ2-7; 8 nucleotides match TRBD2. In germline, CDR1 is SQVTM, CDR2 ANQGSEA. Trimming cost V 7 bases and J 2 bases; bases outside gene matches: 13. The CDR3 sequence is 15 residues long. The CDR3 DNA is TGCAGCGCCATTATAGCGGGGAAACTAACCTACGAGCAGTACTTC. Amino acid sequence: CSAIIAGKLTYEQYF.